This note documents a single T cell receptor (beta chain) sequence. Antigen specificity is unknown. Authors of the study amplified TCR beta CDR3 regions from RNA transcripts. The HTBI set primed first-round TCR CDR3 RT-PCR. TCRdb reanalysed the multiplex PCR reads using MiXCR and keeps one entry per CDR3 protein. The table lists about 640,000 distinct CDR3 sequences, less than 25% of them singletons. Together with thyroid ultrasound, orbital computed tomography, serum thyroxine and TRAb, clinical symptoms were used for diagnoses. Out of about 10 ml of fresh peripheral blood came the PBMCs. This record belongs to a study of T cells in Graves' hyperthyroidism and ophthalmopathy. Study observations and caveats: Appearing also in blood were most of the thyroid clonotypes expanded above 0.001. With a median lead of around 5.9 months before onset, the model predicted ophthalmopathy.

Germline lookup yields CDR1 LGHDT and CDR2 YNNKEL (reference sequence). V lost 3 bases and J lost 2, with 17 bases in between. The CDR3 loop spans 16 amino acids. This chain links TRBV3-1 with TRBJ2-7; D is possibly TRBD1 (6 bases). This TCR came from a man aged 25-40 years with Graves' ophthalmopathy. Sequencing used blood. The CDR3 sequence is CASSHSGVGHAYEQYF. The DNA of the CDR3 is TGTGCCAGCAGCCATAGTGGAGTGGGACACGCCTACGAGCAGTACTTC.